This entry lists 20 T cell receptor beta chains sequenced from one sample in a study of CD8 T cells in ankylosing spondylitis. From the 5' RACE reads, TCRdb called clonotypes with MiXCR, one entry per CDR3 protein. In the table there are 150,000 to 200,000 distinct CDR3 sequences, about an eighth of which are singletons. The specimen sequenced was blood, either unsorted or a sorted T cell fraction (not recorded which). The receptor source for this set is a female donor with ankylosing spondylitis or in good health (not recorded which).

This clonotype occurred many times. The chain couples TRBV5-1 to TRBJ2-1, with 9 positions matching TRBD2. Germline V gene sequence: CDR1 SGHRS, CDR2 YFSETQ. The CDR3 covers 14 residues. The V gene end was trimmed by 1 base and the J gene end by 8 bases; junction bases not matched to a gene: 4. CDR3 protein: CASSLRIAGDEQFF. The CDR3 nucleotides are TGCGCCAGCAGCTTGAGAATAGCGGGAGATGAGCAGTTCTTC.

The gene calls are TRBV9 and TRBJ2-5; the D is unclear. This CDR3 comprises 13 residues. CDR1 and CDR2 (germline): SGDLS, YYNGEE. V lost 2 bases and J 1 base, leaving 6 bases between the germline ends. CDR3: CASSVHVQETQYF. DNA of the CDR3: TGTGCCAGCAGCGTGCACGTCCAAGAGACCCAGTACTTC.

V and J are TRBV5-1 and TRBJ2-5, with 8 nucleotides matching TRBD1. CDR3 length: 15 amino acids. Losses at the gene ends were 4 bases for V and 5 bases for J; bases not matched to a gene: 10. Germline V lookup: CDR1 SGHRS, CDR2 YFSETQ. The DNA for the CDR3 is TGCGCCAGCAGCCCCTCGACAGGGGTGATGGAGACCCAGTACTTC. It encodes CASSPSTGVMETQYF.

Details on this clonotype: A clone one base away is much larger, so this may be a read error. The genes are TRBV4-2 and TRBJ1-6; D is possibly TRBD1 (6 bases). Germline V gene sequence: CDR1 LGHNA, CDR2 YNFKEQ. V was shortened by 1 base and J by 5 bases, with 9 bases between the two germline ends. The CDR3 contains 15 residues. The CDR3 spells CASSQGTENNSPLHF. CDR3 sequence (DNA): TGTGCCAGCAGCCAAGGGACAGAGAATAATTCACCCCTCCACTTT.

This clonotype was observed at least ten times. V usage is TRBV2 and J usage is TRBJ1-1; 7 positions match TRBD1. This CDR3 comprises 15 residues. Germline CDR1 is SNHLY and CDR2 is FYNNEI. V lost 6 bases to trimming and J lost 1 base; unmatched junction nucleotides: 8. The CDR3 loop reads CASRARGGENTEAFF. The CDR3 nucleotides read TGTGCCAGCAGGGCCAGGGGGGGGGAGAACACTGAAGCTTTCTTT.

This clonotype came up many times. The rearrangement uses TRBV7-9 and TRBJ2-1, with D hard to call. CDR1 and CDR2 from the germline V gene are SEHNR and FQNEAQ (reference sequence). With 5 bases removed from V and 6 bases from J, the gap between germline ends came to 11 bases. The CDR3 extends over 13 amino acids. The CDR3 DNA is TGTGCCAGCAGCCCGGGCTTCGGCAATGAGCAGTTCTTC. Its protein product is CASSPGFGNEQFF.

The chain has TRBV30 and TRBJ2-3, with 10 bases aligning to TRBD2. The CDR3 sequence is 15 residues long. CDR1 GTSNPN and CDR2 SVGIG come from the germline V gene (reference sequence). V dropped 5 bases and J dropped 4; count of bases not matched to a gene: 9. CDR3 nucleotide sequence: TGTGCCTGGCTCTCTAGCGGGAGTCCCGCAGATACGCAGTATTTT. This encodes CAWLSSGSPADTQYF.

This clonotype was seen repeatedly, ten times or more. V usage is TRBV29-1 and J usage is TRBJ2-1; D possibly corresponds to TRBD1 (5 bases). V was pared by 3 bases and J by 0 bases, with 9 bases between. Germline CDR1 and CDR2: SQVTM and ANQGSEA. The length of the CDR3 is 14 residues. CDR3 loop: CSVDRQSSYNEQFF. The CDR3 DNA reads as TGCAGCGTTGACCGACAGAGCTCCTACAATGAGCAGTTCTTC.

This clonotype occurred many times. The V gene is TRBV6-2 or TRBV6-3, the J gene TRBJ1-1; 8 bases match TRBD1. V trimming: 2 bases; J trimming: 5 bases; junction bases outside the gene matches: 10. This CDR3 has 16 amino acids. Germline V lookup: CDR1 MNHEY, CDR2 SVGEGT. CDR3 region: CASSYLLRTGMTEAFF. The CDR3 DNA is TGTGCCAGCAGTTACCTCCTCCGGACAGGGATGACTGAAGCTTTCTTT.

This clonotype was recorded at least ten times. The chain links TRBV12-3 or TRBV12-4 to TRBJ2-5; D might be TRBD2 (9 bases). This CDR3 region has 14 residues. Trimming stripped 4 bases from V and 4 bases from J, with 13 bases between. The CDR3 spells CASSSSGTGETQYF. Here the CDR3 DNA reads TGTGCCAGCAGTTCTAGCGGGACAGGAGAGACCCAGTACTTC.

This clonotype was recorded at least ten times. This chain joins TRBV7-6 and TRBJ1-4; 7 bases match TRBD1. Germline-derived CDR1 and CDR2 are SGHVS and FNYEAQ. CDR3 length: 15 residues. Trimming took 3 bases from V and 4 from J; bases not matched to a gene: 5. The CDR3 sequence: CASSLGGQNNEKLFF. CDR3 nucleotides: TGTGCCAGCAGCTTGGGGGGACAGAATAATGAAAAACTGTTTTTT.

This clonotype came up many times. The V call is TRBV20-1, the J call TRBJ1-6; D may be TRBD1 (5 bases). The ends were cut back, 5 bases at V and 6 bases at J, with 14 bases in the middle. Germline V gene data show CDR1 as DFQATT and CDR2 as SNEGSKA (reference sequence). The CDR3 spans 14 residues. CDR3 protein: CSAPPLGGNSPLHF. The DNA of the CDR3 is TGCAGTGCTCCCCCCTTGGGGGGTAATTCACCCCTCCACTTT.

This clonotype was found a few times. This chain links TRBV12-3 or TRBV12-4 with TRBJ1-2; 7 bases line up with TRBD1. This CDR3 comprises 16 residues. The V segment lost 3 bases and the J segment 5 bases; nucleotides outside the gene matches: 12. This chain's CDR3 is CASSFVLDRVQYGYTF. The CDR3 coding sequence is TGTGCCAGCAGTTTTGTTTTAGACAGGGTACAGTATGGCTACACCTTC.

This clonotype was counted a few times. Written as DNA, the CDR3 is TGCAGTGCTGTCAAAGGTTCTTATAGCAATCAGCCCCAGCATTTT. Protein product: CSAVKGSYSNQPQHF. The chain employs TRBV20-1 and TRBJ1-5, with D unresolved. V lost 5 bases and J lost 0, with 14 bases in between. CDR1 is DFQATT, CDR2 SNEGSKA, per germline (reference sequence). The CDR3 consists of 15 residues.

The rearrangement joins TRBV7-2 to TRBJ2-3; 11 positions match TRBD2. This CDR3 comprises 14 residues. V was pared by 8 bases and J by 1 base, with 2 bases of the junction left unmatched. Germline CDR1 is SGHTA and CDR2 is FQGNSA. CDR3 sequence: CASLAGGGTDTQYF. In DNA, the CDR3 is TGTGCCAGCTTAGCGGGGGGGGGCACAGATACGCAGTATTTT.

In this sample, this clonotype turned up many times. The junction departs from the called germline gene at one end, perhaps through a read error. This rearrangement joins TRBV6-2 or TRBV6-3 to TRBJ2-7; D uncertain. Germline CDR1 is MNHEY and CDR2 is SVGEGT. The CDR3 spans 12 residues. The CDR3 nucleotides are TGTGCCAGCAGTTACCTAGTTGGGCCCCTTACGTTC. It specifies CASSYLVGPLTF.

This clonotype has a count of ten or more. The chain links TRBV5-1 to TRBJ1-3; D is ambiguous. Germline CDR1 is SGHRS and CDR2 is YFSETQ. This CDR3 is built from 16 residues. V was pared by 5 bases and J by 1 base, with 16 bases between. The chain's CDR3 is CASRRTASTSGNTIYF. Here the CDR3 DNA reads TGCGCCAGCAGAAGAACAGCCTCAACTTCTGGAAACACCATATATTTT.

In this sample, this clonotype turned up many times. The genes are TRBV7-9 and TRBJ2-1; tentative D call: TRBD2 (6 bases). Germline V gives CDR1 SEHNR, CDR2 FQNEAQ (reference sequence). The ends were cut back, 1 base at V and 7 bases at J, with 14 bases in the middle. The CDR3 has 15 residues. CDR3 in amino acids: CASSLVASARNEQFF. CDR3 nucleotide sequence: TGTGCCAGCAGCTTAGTGGCTAGCGCTAGGAATGAGCAGTTCTTC.

With respect to this clonotype: Being one base from a much bigger clone, this may be a read error. This rearrangement joins TRBV11-3 to TRBJ2-2; D is unresolved. Germline assignment: CDR1 SGHNT and CDR2 YENEEA. V gave up 0 bases and J gave up 6 bases, with 14 bases separating them. The CDR3 is 16 amino acids. The CDR3 DNA is TGTGCCAGCAGCTTAGAAACTGTCAGTTTCGCCGGGGAGCTGTTTTTT. Residues: CASSLETVSFAGELFF.

This clonotype showed up many times. In DNA form, the CDR3 reads TGCAGCGTTGAAGCCCCCCCCAGGGACACTGAAGCTTTCTTT. This translates into CSVEAPPRDTEAFF. The chain couples TRBV29-1 to TRBJ1-1; D is possibly TRBD1 (5 bases). This CDR3 has 14 amino acids. V was cut by 1 base and J by 3 bases, with 12 bases left in between. Per germline, CDR1 SQVTM and CDR2 ANQGSEA.